The source of this T cell receptor (beta chain) is a study of lymphopenia after photon versus proton radiotherapy. General study results and limits: After lymphocyte nadir, photon-treated repertoires showed oligoclonal expansion, especially CD8+ Temra. Relative stability marked proton patients; photon patients lost diversity and naive cells. Survival link was tested only in deceased patients; proton benefit remains a possibility. Post-nadir TCR diversity decline inversely tracked overall survival among those who died.

The method was immunoSEQ multiplex PCR; TCRdb's version includes in-frame clones alone and lacks a portion of them. The table includes more than 2,500 clones, under 80% detected once. With regard to this clone: The antigen remains unidentified.

Sequenced material: peripheral blood, taken from a patient treated with proton-based radiotherapy. This TCR derives from a man of 80 years or more with esophageal cancer.

The CDR3 reads CASSPRSGVAGDRDTQYF. The CDR3 nucleotides are TGCGCCAGCAGCCCGCGGTCGGGAGTAGCGGGAGATCGGGATACGCAGTATTTT. This chain uses TRBV5-1 with TRBJ2-3, with 9 bases identical to TRBD2. Germline V gene data show CDR1 as SGHRS and CDR2 as YFSETQ. The junction had 18 bases not matched to a gene; V was cut back by 4 bases and J by 6 bases. The CDR3 consists of 18 residues.